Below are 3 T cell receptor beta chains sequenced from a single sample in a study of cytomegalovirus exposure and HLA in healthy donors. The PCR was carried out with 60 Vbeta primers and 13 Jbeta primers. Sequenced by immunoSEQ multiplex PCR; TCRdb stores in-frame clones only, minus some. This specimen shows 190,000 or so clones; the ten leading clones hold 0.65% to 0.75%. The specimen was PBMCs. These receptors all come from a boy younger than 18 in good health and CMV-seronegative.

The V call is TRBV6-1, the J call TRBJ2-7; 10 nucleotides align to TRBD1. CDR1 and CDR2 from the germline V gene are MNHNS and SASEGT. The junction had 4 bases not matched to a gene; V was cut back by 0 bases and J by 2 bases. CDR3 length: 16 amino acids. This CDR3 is CASSEASGTGAYEQYF. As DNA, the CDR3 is TGTGCCAGCAGTGAAGCCTCCGGGACAGGGGCCTACGAGCAGTACTTC.

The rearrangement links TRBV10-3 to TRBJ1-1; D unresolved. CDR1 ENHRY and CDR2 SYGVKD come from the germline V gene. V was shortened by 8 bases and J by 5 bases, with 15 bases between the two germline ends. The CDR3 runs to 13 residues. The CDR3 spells CAISKRIETEAFF. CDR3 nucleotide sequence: TGTGCCATCTCAAAGAGAATTGAGACTGAAGCTTTCTTT.

This CDR3 reads CASSWTENTEAFF. The DNA of the CDR3 is TGTGCCAGCAGTTGGACAGAGAACACTGAAGCTTTCTTT. The V and J genes are TRBV27 and TRBJ1-1; perhaps TRBD1 as D (6 bases). Trimming cost V 4 bases and J 1 base, with 7 bases left between them. The germline gives CDR1 MNHEY, CDR2 SMNVEV (reference sequence). The CDR3 length is 13 residues.